This T cell receptor (beta chain) was identified during a study of blood T cell repertoires in COVID-19. Study context: The cDNA or gDNA used as material had been derived from T cells, B-cell-depleted T cells, or PBMCs.

Methods used by the authors: The authors estimated nucleated cell counts from reference gene primer amplification. Method: immunoSEQ multiplex PCR; TCRdb's copy keeps in-frame clones and lacks some. D and trimming were read from the DNA, whereas the V and J calls and clone size are those reported in that table. This table has around 200,000 clones, 70% to 90% appearing once. Clinical history as reported by participants underpinned cohort assignment. CDR1 SGDLS and CDR2 YYNGEE come from the germline V gene. Trimming took 1 base from V and 1 from J; bases not matched to a gene: 3. The CDR3 is 15 residues long.

The origin of this receptor is a woman in her thirties or forties with acute COVID-19. The sequenced sample was PBMCs or T cells enriched from blood (not recorded which). The chain employs TRBV9 and TRBJ2-3, with 7 bases aligning to TRBD2. CDR3 coding DNA: TGTGCCAGCAGCGTAATAGCGGGTGGCACAGATACGCAGTATTTT. This translates into CASSVIAGGTDTQYF.